This is a list of T cell receptor beta chains from one sample in a study of shared clonotypes between healthy human individuals. TCRdb keeps only in-frame clones here, not all; method: immunoSEQ multiplex PCR. The sample yields millions of clones, over 85% seen once. Sequencing input: naive CD4+ T cells sorted from blood. Every receptor here comes from a man aged 18 to 30 in good health. The conserved cysteine and the conserved F or W are not part of the CDR3 here.

CDR3 protein: ASSLTARAEAF; CDR3 length: 11; J gene: TRBJ1-1; V gene: TRBV28
CDR3 protein: ASSPGGYGNTIY; CDR3 length: 12; J gene: TRBJ1-3; V gene: TRBV28
CDR3 protein: ASSLLGSSYEQY; CDR3 length: 12; J gene: TRBJ2-7; V gene: TRBV5-4
CDR3 protein: ASTRGGPATGELF; CDR3 length: 13; J gene: TRBJ2-2; V gene: TRBV2
CDR3 protein: ASSIRRPSTDTQY; CDR3 length: 13; J gene: TRBJ2-3; V gene: TRBV19
CDR3 protein: SVEDRVRTEAF; CDR3 length: 11; J gene: TRBJ1-1; V gene: TRBV29-1
CDR3 protein: ASRDREGGTEAF; CDR3 length: 12; J gene: TRBJ1-1; V gene: TRBV6-1
CDR3 protein: AWRQDGSGYT; CDR3 length: 10; J gene: TRBJ1-2; V gene: TRBV30
CDR3 protein: ASSRDGESTDTQY; CDR3 length: 13; J gene: TRBJ2-3; V gene: TRBV5-6
CDR3 protein: ASSQVYQRPEKGDRGHKGYT; CDR3 length: 20; J gene: TRBJ1-2; V gene: TRBV4-1
CDR3 protein: ASSLAGNTIY; CDR3 length: 10; J gene: TRBJ1-3; V gene: TRBV11-2
CDR3 protein: ASSLERGDPMNTEAF; CDR3 length: 15; J gene: TRBJ1-1; V gene: TRBV28
CDR3 protein: ASSSLDRGETQY; CDR3 length: 12; J gene: TRBJ2-5; V gene: TRBV6-5
CDR3 protein: AWSVIGSGANVLT; CDR3 length: 13; J gene: TRBJ2-6; V gene: TRBV30
CDR3 protein: AWSLDRNTEAF; CDR3 length: 11; J gene: TRBJ1-1; V gene: TRBV30
CDR3 protein: ASSRTGKLGEQY; CDR3 length: 12; J gene: TRBJ2-7; V gene: TRBV6-5
CDR3 protein: ASSRGQENTEAF; CDR3 length: 12; J gene: TRBJ1-1; V gene: TRBV7-3
CDR3 protein: ASSSGQTNSPLH; CDR3 length: 12; J gene: TRBJ1-6; V gene: TRBV7-3
CDR3 protein: ASSLAAGQGFGSSYEQY; CDR3 length: 17; J gene: TRBJ2-7; V gene: TRBV5-4
CDR3 protein: ATSRAGNYGYT; CDR3 length: 11; J gene: TRBJ1-2; V gene: TRBV15
CDR3 protein: ASSLAPNTEAF; CDR3 length: 11; J gene: TRBJ1-1; V gene: TRBV7-8
CDR3 protein: ASSGQGASFAKVD; CDR3 length: 13; J gene: TRBJ1-1; V gene: TRBV11-2
CDR3 protein: AWSPALKDTQY; CDR3 length: 11; J gene: TRBJ2-3; V gene: TRBV30
CDR3 protein: ASSLAMAPYEQY; CDR3 length: 12; J gene: TRBJ2-7; V gene: TRBV5-1
CDR3 protein: ASSPGTSGGARYEQY; CDR3 length: 15; J gene: TRBJ2-7; V gene: TRBV7-2